The subject of this entry is one T cell receptor beta chain. This clonotype was observed many times. Its antigen is currently not known. No much larger clonotype is one base removed from it; base qualities were not supplied. Relative to germline, V is missing 5 bases and J is missing 6 bases, with 13 bases of the junction outside any gene match. Including the terminal cysteine and phenylalanine, the CDR3 comprises 15 residues. The DNA shown is the 45-base CDR3, in frame from base 1. The data stem from a study of T cells in Graves' hyperthyroidism and ophthalmopathy (dated by TCRdb to the late 2010s). Background on the whole study: Peripheral blood samples were taken at initial diagnosis, before any treatment was given. Following sampling, methimazole starting at 30 mg daily was given to hyperthyroidism patients, and high-dose intravenous methylprednisolone was given to ophthalmopathy patients. The study also compared thyroid tissue and blood T-cell repertoires from roughly 6 Graves' hyperthyroidism patients. A discovery cohort of about a hundred patients, roughly 43 with Graves' ophthalmopathy and more than 55 with stable Graves' hyperthyroidism, was used to find distinguishing TCR V-J signatures. The roughly 100 discovery patients were randomly divided into training and test sets at a 7:3 ratio. According to the paper, TCR Vbeta CDR3 sequencing was carried out on around 140 peripheral blood samples, which came from 40 to 45 ophthalmopathy, approximately 72 hyperthyroidism and roughly 17 progressor patients. Prospective prediction of ophthalmopathy was tested in an independent validation cohort of some 19 hyperthyroidism patients and 15 to 17 patients who later progressed to ophthalmopathy. General study outcomes and caveats: Most expanded thyroid clonotypes (frequency above 0.001) were also found in blood, which suggests that blood repertoires may mirror thyroid immune responses. In validation, the model predicted progression to ophthalmopathy with around 71% sensitivity and less than 80% specificity, a median of approximately 6.7 months before onset. Sample size was not statistically predetermined, and blinding of investigators to group allocation was not performed. A 13 V-J signature model separated ophthalmopathy from stable hyperthyroidism, with approximately 87% sensitivity and roughly 81% specificity in cross-validation and 80%/75% in testing.

TCR beta CDR3 regions were amplified from RNA transcripts. A first-round RT-PCR of the TCR CDR3 used the HTBI primer set with the Qiagen OneStep RT-PCR kit. A second multiplex PCR round built the libraries, followed by size selection and purification. Sequencing of the libraries was done on an Illumina HiSeq2000 using paired-end 100 bp reads. The source study handled its data this way. Raw data were processed with SOAPnuke, discarding reads with adapters, uncalled bases, mean Phred below 15, or no exact constant-primer or identifier match. COPE v1.2.5 was used to merge high-quality paired reads, and clonotypes were defined as unique nucleotide sequences. MiTCR v1.1 was used to align clonotypes to the IMGT TRBV, TRBD and TRBJ reference segments. The analysis included only V-J combinations with a frequency above 0.0001, which together covered 99% to 99.2% of the repertoires. The TCS score was defined as F50 (clonal expansion) divided by E x V (chaos), with BLOSUM62-based TCRdist calculated between CDR3 peptides within each V-J. Welch's t-statistics and random forest reduced roughly 500 V-J features to 13, which were used in a naive Bayes classifier (R e1071). TCRdb's own reprocessing of the public reads used fastp at Q25 and MiXCR and kept productive beta chains. Each record represents a unique CDR3 protein, reported with the most common genes and DNA among its rows. None of the V and J calls come from the authors' own analysis; TCRdb made them. This sample is represented by fewer than 700,000 distinct CDR3 sequences; under 20% of them were singletons. 17% of the sample is in the top ten clones.

Ophthalmopathy patients had moderately to severely active disease, Clinical Activity Score of at least 3, NOSPECS grade of at least 4, and duration under 3 months. Patients with uncontrolled infections, other autoimmune diseases, pregnancy or lactation were excluded. Diagnoses were based on clinical symptoms, serum thyroxine and TRAb, thyroid ultrasound and orbital computed tomography. PBMCs were separated from over 9 ml of fresh peripheral blood using Ficoll-Paque density gradient centrifugation. Trizol reagent was used to extract total RNA, and RNA quality was then checked on an Agilent 2100 Bioanalyzer.

The clonotype comes from a woman aged 18-29 years with Graves' ophthalmopathy. The sequence is built from TRBV12-3 or TRBV12-4 and TRBJ2-7; TRBD1 matches 7 bases in the middle. The sample was blood. The DNA reads as follows: TGTGCCAGCAGTCACCCCGGGGACAGCATACGCGAGCAGTACTTC. Its coded protein is CASSHPGDSIREQYF.